These 8 T cell receptor beta chains originate from one sample sequenced in a study of T cells in Graves' hyperthyroidism and ophthalmopathy. Amplified regions were TCR beta CDR3 sequences from RNA transcripts. HTBI primers were employed in a first-round RT-PCR of the TCR CDR3. TCRdb re-derived calls from the multiplex PCR reads in MiXCR, one entry per CDR3 protein. The top ten clones hold less than 4.5% of a sample with 600,000 to 650,000 distinct CDR3 sequences, 15% to 20% of them seen once. Sequencing was carried out using blood. These receptors came from a woman aged 25 to 39 with Graves' hyperthyroidism.

On this clonotype: A read error may explain this, as a much larger clone is one base away. The rearrangement links TRBV18 to TRBJ2-1, with 13 bases lining up with TRBD2. CDR3 length: 15 residues. Per the germline V gene, CDR1 is KGHSH and CDR2 is LQKENI. The CDR3 DNA is TGTGTCAGCTCCTCGGGGACTAGCGGGAAGAATGAGCAGTTCTTC. It codes for CVSSSGTSGKNEQFF.

This clonotype was picked up many times. The chain is built from TRBV6-5 and TRBJ2-1; 10 bases match TRBD2. CDR3 length: 17 residues. V was clipped by 0 bases and J by 9 bases; unmatched bases: 11. CDR1 is MNHEY and CDR2 is SVGAGI in the germline V gene. As DNA, the CDR3 is TGTGCCAGCAGTTACTCGATACCTAGCGGGAGTCTCGCTGAGCAGTTCTTC. Amino acids: CASSYSIPSGSLAEQFF.

Ten or more counts support this clonotype. The V gene is TRBV20-1, the J gene TRBJ2-3; D gene uncertain. The CDR3 totals 14 residues. V lost 4 bases, J lost 2 bases, and 13 bases lay in between. Germline V CDR1 and CDR2: DFQATT, SNEGSKA (reference sequence). DNA of the CDR3: TGCAGTGCTACCACGGTATCCAACACAGATACGCAGTATTTT. Translated, it gives CSATTVSNTDTQYF.

The rearrangement uses TRBV5-1 and TRBJ2-1; D perhaps matches TRBD1 (6 bases). CDR1 is SGHRS, CDR2 YFSETQ, per germline. V lost 4 bases to trimming and J lost 7 bases, with 21 bases between them. The CDR3 covers 16 residues. CDR3 protein: CASSLGQTPGSNEQFF. In nucleotides, the CDR3 is TGCGCCAGCAGCCTCGGACAGACCCCGGGTAGTAATGAGCAGTTCTTC.

This clonotype was counted a few times. The chain employs TRBV7-2 and TRBJ1-3; D uncertain. The germline V and J ends were trimmed by 1 base and 8 bases, with 9 bases remaining between them. This CDR3 contains 13 residues. The germline V gene encodes CDR1 SGHTA and CDR2 FQGNSA. The CDR3 spells CASSLGREDTIYF. DNA for the CDR3: TGTGCCAGCAGCTTAGGACGGGAGGACACCATATATTTT.

The genes are TRBV5-6 and TRBJ2-7; D tentatively reads TRBD1 or TRBD2 (5 bases each). Germline CDR1 and CDR2: SGHDT and YYEEEE. Trimming cost V 4 bases and J 0 bases, with 29 bases left between them. The CDR3 totals 20 residues. CDR3 in DNA: TGTGCCAGCAGCGATCCCAAGGGACGCCTCCGGGAACCTTCCTCCTACGAGCAGTACTTC. This sequence encodes CASSDPKGRLREPSSYEQYF.

This clonotype has a handful of counts. J is TRBJ2-1 and V is TRBV19; perhaps D is TRBD1 or TRBD2 (5 bases each). CDR3 length: 13 amino acids. Germline-derived CDR1 and CDR2 are LNHDA and SQIVND (reference sequence). V shed 3 bases and J shed 7 bases, with 10 bases lying between them. Written as DNA, the CDR3 is TGTGCCAGTAGTATCGGCAGGGAGAATGAGCAGTTCTTC. Protein product: CASSIGRENEQFF.

This clonotype has at least ten counts. V is TRBV11-2 and J is TRBJ1-2; 7 bases match TRBD1. This CDR3 has 15 amino acids. After removal of 1 base from V and 7 bases from J, the junction contained 9 bases not matched to a gene. The germline gives CDR1 SGHAT, CDR2 FQNNGV. CDR3 sequence (DNA): TGTGCCAGCAGCTTAGTAGGGGGCGCTTCCTCTGGCTACACCTTC. This codes for CASSLVGGASSGYTF.